This TCR beta chain was captured in a study of a mutant IDH1 vaccine in newly diagnosed glioma. As for the study in general: Patients were pretreated with radiotherapy, temozolomide, or both, mostly both.

The length of the CDR3 is 15 residues. The V end was cut by 2 bases, the J end by 0 bases, with 10 bases between. Germline CDR1 reads MNHNS; CDR2 reads SASEGT. Assay: immunoSEQ multiplex PCR; the TCRdb copy retains only in-frame clones and omits some. This table holds about 46,000 clones, 60% to 85% found once. This clone has more than one count but fewer than ten. The antigen is unknown. Study-wide points: Among all patients, vaccine-induced immune responses occurred in roughly 93%. Seemingly, pseudoprogression had no relation to changes in the top peripheral T cell clonotypes.

As to time point: baseline, week 1 (first vaccination visit). Treatment: pre-vaccination baseline after standard-of-care therapy. Source: PBMCs, taken from a glioma patient treated with radiotherapy, temozolomide or both. The rearrangement uses TRBV6-1 and TRBJ1-1, with D uncertain. This receptor was taken from a woman aged 40 to 49 with glioma. In nucleotides, the CDR3 is TGTGCCAGCAGTGAATCCCCAGTCATGAACACTGAAGCTTTCTTT. Translating it yields CASSESPVMNTEAFF.